Below are 21 T cell receptor beta chains sequenced from a single sample in a study of a mutant IDH1 vaccine in newly diagnosed glioma. Time point defined: baseline, week 1 (first vaccination visit). Treatment of the sample: pre-vaccination baseline after standard-of-care therapy. TCRdb's copy holds only in-frame clones and misses some; the assay was immunoSEQ multiplex PCR. Among 55,000 to 70,000 clones listed, 79% were seen once. This specimen consisted of PBMCs, obtained from a glioma patient treated with radiotherapy, temozolomide or both. The receptors come from a man aged 45-65 years with glioma.

The V call is TRBV6-5, the J call TRBJ2-1; possible D gene TRBD1, 5 bases. The CDR3 is 15 amino acids. Germline CDR1 is MNHEY and CDR2 is SVGAGI. V lost 5 bases and J 0 bases, leaving 11 bases between the germline ends. The DNA of the CDR3 is TGTGCCAGCAGTCCCCGACAGAGCTCCTACAATGAGCAGTTCTTC. Protein sequence: CASSPRQSSYNEQFF.

The chain employs TRBV30 and TRBJ1-3; weak D call: TRBD1 (6 bases). The germline gives CDR1 GTSNPN, CDR2 SVGIG (reference sequence). The CDR3 has 15 residues. The ends were cut back, 2 bases at V and 0 bases at J, with 11 bases in the middle. This CDR3 is CAWSQGGNSGNTIYF. The DNA of the CDR3 is TGTGCCTGGAGTCAAGGGGGGAACTCTGGAAACACCATATATTTT.

This clone showed up just once. The chain combines TRBV6-6 with TRBJ1-1; D ambiguous. CDR3 length: 15 amino acids. Trimming took 1 base from V and 0 from J, leaving 9 bases between them. From germline, CDR1 is MNHNY and CDR2 SVGAGI (reference sequence). CDR3 bases: TGTGCCAGCAGTTACTTTGGCGGTTTGAACACTGAAGCTTTCTTT. It is translated as CASSYFGGLNTEAFF.

The chain combines TRBV10-3 with TRBJ1-1; 9 nucleotides match TRBD1. Germline trimming cut 10 bases from V and 4 bases from J; bases unmatched to any gene: 7. The germline CDR1 and CDR2 sequences are ENHRY and SYGVKD. The CDR3 covers 13 residues. Written as DNA, the CDR3 is TGTGCCACGGGGACAGGGTGGGCCACTGAAGCTTTCTTT. It specifies CATGTGWATEAFF.

V and J are TRBV19 and TRBJ1-1; 7 nucleotides match TRBD1. Trimming at V came to 4 bases and at J to 3 bases, leaving 5 bases not matched to a gene. This CDR3 has 14 residues. Looked up from germline, CDR1 is LNHDA and CDR2 is SQIVND (reference sequence). The CDR3 nucleotides are TGTGCCAGTAGTACAGGGGGAATGGACACTGAAGCTTTCTTT. As protein: CASSTGGMDTEAFF. Full variable domain (remainder filled in from reference TRBV19 and TRBJ1-1): DGGITQSPKYLFRKEGQNVTLSCEQNLNHDAMYWYRQDPGQGLRLIYYSQIVNDFQKGDIAEGYSVSREKKESFPLTVTSAQKNPTAFYLCASSTGGMDTEAFFGQGTRLTVV.

This sequence joins TRBV6-6 and TRBJ1-3; D is unresolved. This CDR3 contains 15 residues. Germline CDR1 MNHNY, CDR2 SVGAGI (reference sequence). V was shortened by 10 bases and J by 0 bases, with 16 bases between the two germline ends. CDR3 nucleotides: TGTGCCACACATCCACCCGGCCTCTCTGGAAACACCATATATTTT. Translated, it gives CATHPPGLSGNTIYF.

This clone was seen once. The chain links TRBV19 to TRBJ1-1; 8 positions match TRBD1. The CDR3 is 14 amino acids. The germline V gene has CDR1 LNHDA and CDR2 SQIVND (reference sequence). The J segment lost 5 bases and the V segment lost 6 bases, leaving 8 bases of the junction unmatched. The CDR3, as DNA: TGTGCCAGTAGACCTCAGGGGGCAGGTACTGAAGCTTTCTTT. Translated, it gives CASRPQGAGTEAFF.

The rearrangement joins TRBV10-2 to TRBJ2-1, with 9 bases matching TRBD1. This CDR3 region has 15 residues. The trim removed 4 bases at V and 7 bases at J, leaving 8 bases unmatched. Germline V gene data show CDR1 as WSHSY and CDR2 as SAAADI. CDR3 loop: CASSASRDRGNEQFF. The CDR3 DNA reads as TGCGCCAGCAGTGCTTCCCGAGACAGGGGGAATGAGCAGTTCTTC.

The chain recombines TRBV7-8 with TRBJ1-1, with D possibly TRBD1 on 5 matching bases. The CDR3 consists of 15 residues. V was cut by 4 bases and J by 5 bases, with 17 bases left in between. The germline V gene encodes CDR1 SGHVS and CDR2 FQNEAQ. CDR3 nucleotide sequence: TGTGCCAGCAGCTCAGGGACGGGGTTGTGGACTGAAGCTTTCTTT. This codes for CASSSGTGLWTEAFF.

The chain employs TRBV2 and TRBJ1-1, with D perhaps matching TRBD1 (5 bases). Germline lookup yields CDR1 SNHLY and CDR2 FYNNEI. V lost 4 bases to trimming and J lost 3 bases, with 12 bases between them. The CDR3 runs to 14 residues. The CDR3 nucleotides read TGTGCCAGCAGTGTAGAGAAAGGGGACACTGAAGCTTTCTTT. The encoded protein is CASSVEKGDTEAFF. Supplemented by reference TRBV2 and TRBJ1-1, the full variable domain reads EPEVTQTPSHQVTQMGQEVILRCVPISNHLYFYWYRQILGQKVEFLVSFYNNEISEKSEIFDDQFSVERPDGSNFTLKIRSTKLEDSAMYFCASSVEKGDTEAFFGQGTRLTVV.

Here the CDR3 reads CASSRTGTSDEQYF. In DNA, the CDR3 is TGTGCCAGCAGCCGGACCGGGACTAGCGACGAGCAGTACTTC. The genes are TRBV9 and TRBJ2-7; 10 bases align to TRBD2. Losses at the gene ends were 4 bases for V and 5 bases for J; bases not matched to a gene: 6. Germline assignment: CDR1 SGDLS and CDR2 YYNGEE. This CDR3 contains 14 residues.

V and J are TRBV6-5 and TRBJ1-5, with 9 positions matching TRBD1. CDR3 size: 15 residues. V shed 6 bases, J shed 2 bases, and the junction held 5 bases outside the gene matches. In germline, CDR1 is MNHEY, CDR2 SVGAGI. CDR3 nucleotides: TGTGCCAGCAGCAGACGGACAGGGGGCAATCAGCCCCAGCATTTT. It yields the protein CASSRRTGGNQPQHF.

The rearrangement uses TRBV27 and TRBJ1-4; D is perhaps TRBD1 (6 bases). This CDR3 has 13 amino acids. V lost 6 bases, J lost 8 bases, and 13 bases lay in between. In germline, CDR1 is MNHEY, CDR2 SMNVEV (reference sequence). The CDR3 loop reads CASSRGVGEKLFF. The DNA of the CDR3 is TGTGCCAGCAGCAGGGGCGTCGGAGAAAAACTGTTTTTT.

The V gene is TRBV18, the J gene TRBJ2-1, with 11 nucleotides matching TRBD1. V lost 2 bases and J lost 7; bases outside the gene matches: 4. The CDR3 spans 15 residues. Germline-derived CDR1 and CDR2 are KGHSH and LQKENI. For the CDR3, the DNA is TGTGCCAGCTCACCAACCGGGACAGGGGGTAATGAGCAGTTCTTC. This sequence encodes CASSPTGTGGNEQFF.

The CDR3 loop reads CASSWRQGEGYTF. The CDR3 nucleotides read TGTGCCAGCAGCTGGAGACAGGGGGAAGGCTACACCTTC. J is TRBJ1-2 and V is TRBV7-2; 9 bases are a match to TRBD1. After removal of 4 bases from V and 8 bases from J, the junction contained 5 bases not matched to a gene. The CDR3 consists of 13 residues. Germline CDR1 and CDR2: SGHTA and FQGNSA.

The CDR3 sequence is CASSPGQSVYGYTF. CDR3 sequence (DNA): TGTGCCAGCAGCCCGGGACAGTCGGTCTATGGCTACACCTTC. This chain links TRBV2 with TRBJ1-2, with 7 bases matching TRBD1. The V segment lost 6 bases and the J segment 4 bases; nucleotides outside the gene matches: 8. Germline CDR1 is SNHLY and CDR2 is FYNNEI. There are 14 residues in the CDR3.

The chain employs TRBV6-5 and TRBJ1-5; no firm D call. This CDR3 comprises 14 residues. The germline gives CDR1 MNHEY, CDR2 SVGAGI. Between the trimmed V and J ends, which lost 5 bases and 0 bases, there was a span of 8 bases. CDR3 in amino acids: CASSQTDSNQPQHF. The CDR3 DNA reads as TGTGCCAGCAGTCAGACGGATAGCAATCAGCCCCAGCATTTT.

The V call is TRBV2, the J call TRBJ1-6, with 8 bases that match TRBD1. With 4 bases clipped from V and 8 bases from J, the junction kept 4 bases outside the gene matches. There are 14 residues in the CDR3. Germline V gene sequence: CDR1 SNHLY, CDR2 FYNNEI. CDR3: CASSGGQDDSPLHF. In DNA, the CDR3 is TGTGCCAGCAGTGGGGGACAGGATGATTCACCCCTCCACTTT.

The chain joins TRBV30 to TRBJ1-2, with a weak D call TRBD1 (5 bases). With 7 bases removed from V and 7 bases from J, the gap between germline ends came to 16 bases. The CDR3 extends over 12 amino acids. Germline CDR1 and CDR2: GTSNPN and SVGIG (reference sequence). This CDR3 reads CASSGGGGGYTF. CDR3 sequence (DNA): TGTGCCTCCTCGGGGGGTGGAGGTGGCTACACCTTC.

The rearrangement uses TRBV30 and TRBJ1-2, with 9 nucleotides matching TRBD1. The germline V gene has CDR1 GTSNPN and CDR2 SVGIG (reference sequence). This CDR3 is built from 16 residues. Trimming took 3 bases from V and 3 from J; bases not matched to a gene: 11. As DNA, the CDR3 is TGTGCCTGGAGAGCACAGGGGGCGCCAATATACTATGGCTACACCTTC. It translates to CAWRAQGAPIYYGYTF.

This clone was detected only a few times. V is TRBV10-3 and J is TRBJ1-5; D remains ambiguous. The V end was cut by 6 bases, the J end by 3 bases, with 9 bases between. Germline-derived CDR1 and CDR2 are ENHRY and SYGVKD. CDR3 size: 13 residues. The CDR3 protein is CAIRKGDNQPQHF. The DNA of the CDR3 is TGTGCCATCAGAAAGGGCGACAATCAGCCCCAGCATTTT.